This T cell receptor (beta chain) was identified during a study of beta chain features in type 1 diabetes. Overall study results and limits: Among patients with Type 1 diabetes, TCRB CDR3s were moderately but significantly shorter in every one of the four CD4+ subsets. PCR may have favored shorter templates equally in patients and controls. In the patient group, naive, central memory and Treg TCRB repertoires seemed more alike than in the healthy donor group.

Expressed TCRB transcripts got sequenced, as all isolated RNA was reverse transcribed. Clones were sequenced by immunoSEQ multiplex PCR, and TCRdb holds only the in-frame ones, with some missing. The top ten clones hold roughly 0.019% of a sample with around 250,000 clones, over 11% of them seen once. The CDR3 loop spans 14 amino acids. Trimming shortened V by 0 bases and J by 0 bases, and 5 bases separated the two germline ends. Per germline, CDR1 SGHTA and CDR2 FQGNSA. A note on this clone: What it recognizes is unknown.

The authors took one heparinised blood draw, averaging about 116 mL, from each donor. Via the markers CD45RO/CCR7/CD25/CD127/CD95/CD27, stem cell-like memory, regulatory, central memory and naive CD4+ cells were sorted. This TCR came from a man aged 25-45 years with type 1 diabetes. The sequenced material came from naive CD4+ T cells from blood. This chain links TRBV7-2 with TRBJ1-2; no reliable D call. The CDR3 region has the DNA TGTGCCAGCAGCTTAGCCACAGCTAACTATGGCTACACCTTC. Translation: CASSLATANYGYTF.